Listed here is a single T cell receptor (beta chain). The source of the sample is a study of technical replicates of blood from several donors. In germline, CDR1 is LNHDA, CDR2 SQIVND (reference sequence). V gave up 5 bases and J gave up 4 bases; unmatched junction bases: 3. The CDR3 is made up of 13 amino acids. Some clones are missing from TCRdb's copy, which holds only in-frame ones; the method was immunoSEQ multiplex PCR. This table has under 110,000 clones, nearly 96% appearing once. The chain carries TRBV19 and TRBJ1-1; 8 nucleotides match TRBD1. Sequenced sample: T cells isolated from PBMCs. This TCR derives from a human donor in good health. The CDR3 DNA is TGTGCCAGTAGTCCGGACAGGGCCACTGAAGCTTTCTTT. Protein sequence: CASSPDRATEAFF.